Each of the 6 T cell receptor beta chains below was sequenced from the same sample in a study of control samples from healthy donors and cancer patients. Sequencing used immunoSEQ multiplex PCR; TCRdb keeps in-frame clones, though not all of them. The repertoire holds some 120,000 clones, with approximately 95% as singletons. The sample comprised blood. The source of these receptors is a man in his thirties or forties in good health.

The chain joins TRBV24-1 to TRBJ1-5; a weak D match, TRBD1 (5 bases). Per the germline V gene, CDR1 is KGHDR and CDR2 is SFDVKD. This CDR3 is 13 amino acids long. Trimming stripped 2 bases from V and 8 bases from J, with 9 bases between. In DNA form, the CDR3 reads TGTGCCACCAGTGATTGGAGGGGTGAGCCCCAGCATTTT. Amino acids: CATSDWRGEPQHF.

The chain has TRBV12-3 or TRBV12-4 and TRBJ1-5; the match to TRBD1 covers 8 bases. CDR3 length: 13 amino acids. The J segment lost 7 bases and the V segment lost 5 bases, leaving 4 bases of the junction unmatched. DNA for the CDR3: TGTGCCAGCAGTGACAGGGGTGGCCAGCCCCAGCATTTT. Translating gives CASSDRGGQPQHF.

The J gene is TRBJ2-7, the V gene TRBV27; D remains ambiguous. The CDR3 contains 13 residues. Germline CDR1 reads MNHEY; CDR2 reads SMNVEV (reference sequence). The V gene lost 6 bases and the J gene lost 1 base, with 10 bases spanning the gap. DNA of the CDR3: TGTGCCAGCAGCTTGACCGAGTCCTACGAGCAGTACTTC. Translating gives CASSLTESYEQYF.

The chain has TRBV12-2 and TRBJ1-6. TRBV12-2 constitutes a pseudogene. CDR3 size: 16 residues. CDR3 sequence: CASRLAPAGDGLPLHF. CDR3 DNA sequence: TGTGCAAGTCGCTTAGCACCCGCGGGCGATGGCTTACCCCTCCACTTT.

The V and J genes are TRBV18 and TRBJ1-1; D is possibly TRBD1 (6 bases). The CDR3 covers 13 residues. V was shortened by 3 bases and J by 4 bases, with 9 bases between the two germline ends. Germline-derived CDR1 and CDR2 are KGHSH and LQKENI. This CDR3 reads CASSPNRATEAFF. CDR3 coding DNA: TGTGCCAGCTCACCTAACAGGGCCACTGAAGCTTTCTTT.

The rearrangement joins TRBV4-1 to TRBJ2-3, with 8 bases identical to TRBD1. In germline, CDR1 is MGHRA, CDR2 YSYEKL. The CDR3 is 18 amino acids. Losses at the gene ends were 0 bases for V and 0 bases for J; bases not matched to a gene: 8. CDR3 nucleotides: TGCGCCAGCAGCCAAGATCTAGCGACAGGGGTAAGCACAGATACGCAGTATTTT. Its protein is CASSQDLATGVSTDTQYF.